This passage covers 31 T cell receptor beta chains from one sample sequenced in a study of blood T cell repertoires in COVID-19. TCRdb's copy holds only in-frame clones and misses some; the assay was immunoSEQ multiplex PCR. In the table there are some 200,000 clones, roughly 80% of which are singletons. Input material: PBMCs or T cells enriched from blood (not recorded which). These receptor sequences come from a woman aged 40 to 50 with acute COVID-19.

The V gene is TRBV4-3, the J gene TRBJ2-7, with TRBD2 matching 10 bases. Germline CDR1 reads LGHNA; CDR2 reads YSLEER. This CDR3 region has 15 residues. The V gene end was trimmed by 2 bases and the J gene end by 3 bases; junction bases not matched to a gene: 4. In DNA, the CDR3 is TGCGCCAGCAGCCAACAACGGACTAGCGGCTACGAGCAGTACTTC. Residues: CASSQQRTSGYEQYF.

This chain connects TRBV7-9 to TRBJ2-7, with 7 bases fitting TRBD2. V lost 1 base, J lost 3 bases, and 3 bases stayed unmatched. Germline loops: CDR1 SEHNR, CDR2 FQNEAQ (reference sequence). The CDR3 totals 14 residues. The CDR3 DNA sequence: TGTGCCAGCAGCTTAGGGCGGGGGAGCTACGAGCAGTACTTC. This codes for CASSLGRGSYEQYF. Variable domain in full (rest from reference TRBV7-9 and TRBJ2-7): DTGVSQNPRHKITKRGQNVTFRCDPISEHNRLYWYRQTLGQGPEFLTYFQNEAQLEKSRLLSDRFSAERPKGSFSTLEIQRTEQGDSAMYLCASSLGRGSYEQYFGPGTRLTVT.

V usage is TRBV30 and J usage is TRBJ1-2; D possibly corresponds to TRBD1 (6 bases). Germline V gene sequence: CDR1 GTSNPN, CDR2 SVGIG (reference sequence). The CDR3 runs 12 residues. V lost 3 bases and J 7 bases, leaving 12 bases between the germline ends. The CDR3 nucleotides read TGTGCCTGGAGCTCACTCAGGGGTGGCTACACCTTC. Translating it yields CAWSSLRGGYTF. The full variable domain, with the rest looked up from reference TRBV30 and TRBJ1-2, is SQTIHQWPATLVQPVGSPLSLECTVEGTSNPNLYWYRQAAGRGLQLLFYSVGIGQISSEVPQNLSASRPQDRQFILSSKKLLLSDSGFYLCAWSSLRGGYTFGSGTRLTVV.

The genes are TRBV19 and TRBJ2-3; D may be TRBD1 (5 bases). The CDR3 runs to 16 residues. Trimming took off 4 bases at V and 6 bases at J, with 20 bases between the two ends. Germline-derived CDR1 and CDR2 are LNHDA and SQIVND (reference sequence). The CDR3: CASSTYRALGADTQYF. Here the CDR3 DNA reads TGTGCCAGTAGTACTTACCGGGCTCTAGGGGCGGATACGCAGTATTTT.

This clone was observed a single time. The chain couples TRBV29-1 to TRBJ1-5, with TRBD1 matching 12 bases. This CDR3 region has 13 residues. The V gene's germline CDR1 is SQVTM and CDR2 ANQGSEA. J gave up 6 bases and V 8 bases, and 5 bases lay outside the gene matches. The CDR3 DNA reads TGCAGCACGGGACAGGGGGCCGGTCAGCCCCAGCATTTT. Residues: CSTGQGAGQPQHF. The variable domain in full, with the rest retrieved from reference TRBV29-1 and TRBJ1-5, is SAVISQKPSRDICQRGTSLTIQCQVDSQVTMMFWYRQQPGQSLTLIATANQGSEATYESGFVIDKFPISRPNLTFSTLTVSNMSPEDSSIYLCSTGQGAGQPQHFGDGTRLSIL.

The chain combines TRBV5-1 with TRBJ2-5; no definite D call. Per germline, CDR1 SGHRS and CDR2 YFSETQ. Trimming took off 2 bases at V and 0 bases at J, with 5 bases between the two ends. The CDR3 extends over 13 amino acids. The CDR3 bases are TGCGCCAGCAGCTTTGAGTACCAAGAGACCCAGTACTTC. Its translation is CASSFEYQETQYF.

The chain joins TRBV27 to TRBJ2-5, with a weak D call TRBD1 (5 bases). The CDR3 spans 15 residues. CDR1 MNHEY and CDR2 SMNVEV come from the germline V gene (reference sequence). The V end was cut by 10 bases, the J end by 3 bases, with 21 bases between. The CDR3 here is CATHPTLDMKETQYF. The CDR3 DNA is TGTGCCACCCATCCTACCCTGGACATGAAAGAGACCCAGTACTTC.

The rearrangement uses TRBV7-3 and TRBJ2-3; D might be TRBD1 (6 bases). The CDR3 runs 15 residues. V gave up 3 bases and J gave up 8 bases, with 18 bases separating them. Germline V lookup: CDR1 SGHTA, CDR2 FQGTGA. This CDR3 reads CASSLGVVLGGTQYF. CDR3 in DNA: TGTGCCAGCAGCTTGGGAGTCGTGTTAGGGGGTACGCAGTATTTT.

The J gene is TRBJ2-2, the V gene TRBV7-2; 10 bases agree with TRBD2. The ends lost 4 bases at V and 4 bases at J; junction bases unmatched: 6. In germline, CDR1 is SGHTA, CDR2 FQGNSA. The CDR3 extends over 16 amino acids. In DNA, the CDR3 is TGTGCCAGCAGCTCAGGGACTAGCGCTTTCACCGGGGAGCTGTTTTTT. Translating gives CASSSGTSAFTGELFF.

The chain is built from TRBV5-1 and TRBJ1-2; no clear D. This CDR3 contains 14 residues. V was clipped by 0 bases and J by 1 base, with 7 bases between them. Per the germline V gene, CDR1 is SGHRS and CDR2 is YFSETQ. CDR3 protein: CASSLDRGNYGYTF. CDR3 nucleotide sequence: TGCGCCAGCAGCTTGGATCGGGGTAACTATGGCTACACCTTC.

The chain couples TRBV19 to TRBJ2-4; 7 bases agree with TRBD1. Germline CDR1 LNHDA, CDR2 SQIVND (reference sequence). The V and J ends lost 1 base and 5 bases, in that order; junction bases with no gene match: 2. The CDR3 runs 14 residues. For the CDR3, the DNA is TGTGCCAGTAGTATAGGAACAGGGGAAAACATTCAGTACTTC. This encodes CASSIGTGENIQYF.

The J gene is TRBJ1-1, the V gene TRBV27, with 8 bases aligning to TRBD1. Losses at the gene ends were 5 bases for V and 7 bases for J; bases not matched to a gene: 18. The length of the CDR3 is 17 residues. Germline V gene lookup returns CDR1 MNHEY and CDR2 SMNVEV (reference sequence). The CDR3 here is CASSPPLRNRGVDEAFF. DNA of the CDR3: TGTGCCAGCAGTCCACCGTTGAGGAACAGGGGGGTAGATGAAGCTTTCTTT.

This clone appeared a few times. This chain uses TRBV5-6 with TRBJ2-7, with a possible D match to TRBD1 (5 bases). V lost 4 bases and J lost 3, with 17 bases in between. The CDR3 runs to 15 residues. The germline V gene encodes CDR1 SGHDT and CDR2 YYEEEE. The CDR3 loop is CASSLGQGRVYEQYF. The CDR3 DNA reads as TGTGCCAGCAGCCTCGGGCAGGGCAGGGTCTACGAGCAGTACTTC.

The chain recombines TRBV27 with TRBJ1-5; no definite D call. V lost 6 bases, J lost 0 bases, and 9 bases lay in between. CDR3 length: 14 amino acids. CDR1 is MNHEY and CDR2 is SMNVEV in the germline V gene (reference sequence). Here the CDR3 reads CASSQEASNQPQHF. CDR3 nucleotide sequence: TGTGCCAGCAGCCAGGAGGCTAGCAATCAGCCCCAGCATTTT.

The chain uses TRBV30 and TRBJ2-4; maybe TRBD2 (5 bases). The CDR3 is 13 residues long. Germline V gene sequence: CDR1 GTSNPN, CDR2 SVGIG (reference sequence). The V and J ends lost 3 bases and 8 bases respectively, with 14 bases between them. CDR3 residues: CAWRAGVMDIQYF. The CDR3 bases are TGTGCCTGGAGGGCCGGGGTAATGGACATTCAGTACTTC.

The J gene is TRBJ1-5, the V gene TRBV10-3; possible D gene TRBD1, 5 bases. This CDR3 has 16 residues. Germline V gene lookup returns CDR1 ENHRY and CDR2 SYGVKD. V was trimmed by 0 bases and J by 0 bases, leaving 9 bases between them. Here the CDR3 DNA reads TGTGCCATCAGTGAGTCGGAGGGGCTTAGCAATCAGCCCCAGCATTTT. Its translation: CAISESEGLSNQPQHF.

The rearrangement uses TRBV7-9 and TRBJ1-1; D is perhaps TRBD1 (6 bases). Germline lookup yields CDR1 SEHNR and CDR2 FQNEAQ (reference sequence). Trimming shortened V by 5 bases and J by 4 bases, and 14 bases separated the two germline ends. This CDR3 is 14 amino acids long. This CDR3 is CASSRTMGATEAFF. The CDR3 region has the DNA TGTGCCAGCAGCCGAACGATGGGGGCCACTGAAGCTTTCTTT. Full variable domain (rest looked up from reference TRBV7-9 and TRBJ1-1): DTGVSQNPRHKITKRGQNVTFRCDPISEHNRLYWYRQTLGQGPEFLTYFQNEAQLEKSRLLSDRFSAERPKGSFSTLEIQRTEQGDSAMYLCASSRTMGATEAFFGQGTRLTVV.

V gene TRBV30 combines with J gene TRBJ2-3, with TRBD1 as a possible D gene (5 bases). V lost 4 bases to trimming and J lost 0 bases, with 14 bases between them. Germline assignment: CDR1 GTSNPN and CDR2 SVGIG (reference sequence). This CDR3 has 15 residues. This chain's CDR3 is CAWKRGSSSTDTQYF. In DNA form, the CDR3 reads TGTGCCTGGAAAAGGGGCAGCTCTAGCACAGATACGCAGTATTTT.

The chain recombines TRBV18 with TRBJ1-2; D remains unclear. V was shortened by 6 bases and J by 5 bases, with 10 bases between the two germline ends. This CDR3 comprises 12 residues. Per germline, CDR1 KGHSH and CDR2 LQKENI. This CDR3 reads CASSFPGYGYTF. DNA for the CDR3: TGTGCCAGCTCGTTCCCCGGTTATGGCTACACCTTC.

This sequence joins TRBV19 and TRBJ2-3; D is ambiguous. Germline CDR1 reads LNHDA; CDR2 reads SQIVND (reference sequence). V was cut by 5 bases and J by 3 bases, with 15 bases left in between. This CDR3 has 15 amino acids. CDR3 in DNA: TGTGCCAGTAGTGACGTCGGGTTAGGAACAGATACGCAGTATTTT. Translation: CASSDVGLGTDTQYF.

The chain has TRBV4-1 and TRBJ2-1; weak D call: TRBD1 (5 bases). The V and J ends lost 1 base and 4 bases respectively, with 8 bases between them. Germline CDR1 MGHRA, CDR2 YSYEKL. The CDR3 length is 14 residues. The CDR3 spells CASSQGGPYNEQFF. The CDR3 DNA reads as TGCGCCAGCAGCCAAGGGGGCCCGTACAATGAGCAGTTCTTC.

The V and J genes are TRBV24-1 and TRBJ1-2, with 8 bases aligning to TRBD1. Germline V gives CDR1 KGHDR, CDR2 SFDVKD. The ends lost 3 bases at V and 8 bases at J; junction bases unmatched: 7. CDR3 length equals 14 residues. The CDR3 protein is CATSDPPRDRGYTF. The CDR3 DNA follows: TGTGCCACCAGTGATCCACCCCGGGACAGGGGCTACACCTTC.

The chain employs TRBV6-2 or TRBV6-3 and TRBJ1-5; possibly TRBD1 for D (6 bases). Germline-derived CDR1 and CDR2 are MNHEY and SVGEGT. The CDR3 totals 16 residues. V was cut by 0 bases and J by 7 bases, with 16 bases left in between. The CDR3 is CASSYSGRGITQPQHF. CDR3 bases: TGTGCCAGCAGTTACTCAGGCAGGGGAATAACCCAGCCCCAGCATTTT.

J is TRBJ1-2 and V is TRBV2; 8 bases agree with TRBD1. J lost 6 bases, V lost 5 bases, and 5 bases had no gene match. Looked up from germline, CDR1 is SNHLY and CDR2 is FYNNEI. The CDR3 spans 13 residues. CDR3 sequence: CASSRTGKDGYTF. The CDR3 bases are TGTGCCAGCAGTCGGACAGGGAAGGATGGCTACACCTTC. The full variable domain, in which reference TRBV2 and TRBJ1-2 provide the parts outside the CDR3, is EPEVTQTPSHQVTQMGQEVILRCVPISNHLYFYWYRQILGQKVEFLVSFYNNEISEKSEIFDDQFSVERPDGSNFTLKIRSTKLEDSAMYFCASSRTGKDGYTFGSGTRLTVV.

V is TRBV2 and J is TRBJ2-2; TRBD2 matches 10 bases. The CDR3 is made up of 14 amino acids. V dropped 9 bases and J dropped 4; count of bases not matched to a gene: 5. Germline CDR1 is SNHLY and CDR2 is FYNNEI. The CDR3 here is CARSSGGFTGELFF. The DNA of the CDR3 is TGTGCCAGATCTAGCGGGGGCTTCACCGGGGAGCTGTTTTTT.

The chain combines TRBV11-2 with TRBJ2-7; a weak D match, TRBD2 (6 bases). In germline, CDR1 is SGHAT, CDR2 FQNNGV. The length of the CDR3 is 15 residues. Trimming pared 2 bases from V and 3 bases from J, leaving 14 bases between. CDR3 sequence (DNA): TGTGCCAGCAGCTTACTTACTAGCCCGAACTACGAGCAGTACTTC. This translates into CASSLLTSPNYEQYF.

The rearrangement uses TRBV19 and TRBJ2-7, with D perhaps matching TRBD2 (6 bases). The CDR3 extends over 14 amino acids. Germline CDR1 is LNHDA and CDR2 is SQIVND (reference sequence). The V gene lost 1 base and the J gene lost 4 bases, with 11 bases spanning the gap. This CDR3 reads CASSIGRGRYEQYF. CDR3 bases: TGTGCCAGTAGTATAGGCCGGGGGAGGTACGAGCAGTACTTC.

The V call is TRBV19, the J call TRBJ2-5; a weak D match, TRBD2 (5 bases). The germline V gene has CDR1 LNHDA and CDR2 SQIVND (reference sequence). CDR3 size: 14 residues. The V end was cut by 3 bases, the J end by 2 bases, with 10 bases between. CDR3 nucleotides: TGTGCCAGTAGTATTGGGAGCGTTCAAGAGACCCAGTACTTC. It specifies CASSIGSVQETQYF.

This clone was seen only once. The chain carries TRBV15 and TRBJ1-5, with D unresolved. Trimming took off 0 bases at V and 0 bases at J, with 21 bases between the two ends. The CDR3 has 20 amino acids. Germline V gene lookup returns CDR1 LNHNV and CDR2 YYDKDF (reference sequence). CDR3 sequence reads: CATSRDRESWSISSNQPQHF. The CDR3 DNA sequence: TGTGCCACCAGCAGAGATCGGGAAAGCTGGTCTATATCTAGCAATCAGCCCCAGCATTTT. Looking up the rest from reference TRBV15 and TRBJ1-5 gives the full variable domain: DAMVIQNPRYQVTQFGKPVTLSCSQTLNHNVMYWYQQKSSQAPKLLFHYYDKDFNNEADTPDNFQSRRPNTSFCFLDIRSPGLGDTAMYLCATSRDRESWSISSNQPQHFGDGTRLSIL.

This clone was recorded only once. V usage is TRBV10-3 and J usage is TRBJ1-6, with D perhaps matching TRBD1 (6 bases). This CDR3 spans 17 amino acids. Germline assignment: CDR1 ENHRY and CDR2 SYGVKD. V lost 0 bases and J 10 bases, leaving 19 bases between the germline ends. This chain's CDR3 is CAISESTGGDVRSPLHF. Here the CDR3 DNA reads TGTGCCATCAGTGAGTCGACTGGGGGCGATGTACGCTCACCCCTCCACTTT.

V and J are TRBV7-3 and TRBJ2-3; D is perhaps TRBD1 (7 bases). Germline CDR1 reads SGHTA; CDR2 reads FQGTGA. CDR3 size: 16 residues. With 1 base removed from V and 5 bases from J, the gap between germline ends came to 16 bases. The CDR3 reads CASSLRPGAGGDTQYF. In DNA, the CDR3 is TGTGCCAGCAGCTTAAGACCGGGGGCAGGGGGAGATACGCAGTATTTT.